Sequencing of this TCR beta chain was carried out in a study of cytomegalovirus exposure and HLA in healthy donors. Study-wide background: HLA-typed donors contributed some 85 million unique TCRs, which were held in an early data release.

Study findings and constraints: Earlier results showed most TCR beta V segments being productive about 90% or about 30% of the time. When a later analysis compared HLA-associated TCR beta chains with equally common others, the HLA-associated chains turned out to be more clonally expanded and to have lower generation probabilities. Later analysis suggested most CMV-associated TCR beta chains were HLA-restricted.

Primers for the PCR totalled 60 Vbeta and 13 Jbeta. Generated by immunoSEQ multiplex PCR, the TCRdb table keeps only in-frame clones and is missing some. The sample has under 150,000 clones, approximately 85% seen once. The CDR3 is made up of 17 amino acids. A word on this clone: Antigen specificity is unknown.

The clonotype comes from a male donor in good health and CMV-seropositive. The chain is built from TRBV21-1 and TRBJ2-7; the table names TRBD1, a call not compared with the DNA. TRBV21-1 is assigned pseudogene status. The sequenced material came from PBMCs. CDR3 bases: TGTGCCAGCAGCAAAAAAAGAGGGGACAGGAGAAGGTACGAGCAGTACTTC. It translates to CASSKKRGDRRRYEQYF.